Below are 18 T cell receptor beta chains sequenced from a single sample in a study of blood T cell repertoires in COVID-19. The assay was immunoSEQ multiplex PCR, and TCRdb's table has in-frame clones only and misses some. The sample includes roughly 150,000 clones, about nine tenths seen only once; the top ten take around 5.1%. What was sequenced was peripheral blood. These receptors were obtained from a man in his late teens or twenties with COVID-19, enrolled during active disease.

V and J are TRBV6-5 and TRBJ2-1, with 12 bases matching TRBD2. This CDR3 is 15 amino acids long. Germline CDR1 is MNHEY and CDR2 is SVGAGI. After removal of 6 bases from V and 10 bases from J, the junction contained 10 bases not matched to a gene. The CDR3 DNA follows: TGTGCCAGCAGCCCAAGATACGGGACTAGCGGGGAGCAGTTCTTC. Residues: CASSPRYGTSGEQFF.

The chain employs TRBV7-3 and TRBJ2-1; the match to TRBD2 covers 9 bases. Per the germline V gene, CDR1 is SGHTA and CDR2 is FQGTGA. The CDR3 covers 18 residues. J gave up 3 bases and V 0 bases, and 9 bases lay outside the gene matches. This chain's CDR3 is CASSLTARKREDYNEQFF. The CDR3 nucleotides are TGTGCCAGCAGCTTAACCGCCCGAAAGCGGGAGGACTACAATGAGCAGTTCTTC.

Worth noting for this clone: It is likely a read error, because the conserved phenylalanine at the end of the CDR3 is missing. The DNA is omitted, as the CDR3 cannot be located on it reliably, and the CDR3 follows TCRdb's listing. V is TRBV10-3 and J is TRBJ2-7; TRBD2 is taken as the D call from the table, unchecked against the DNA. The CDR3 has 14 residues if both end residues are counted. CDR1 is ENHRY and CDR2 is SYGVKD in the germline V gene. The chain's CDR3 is CAISPGHLLAGVIL.

The CDR3 spells CASSQGGGGPYEQYF. The DNA for the CDR3 is TGCGCCAGCAGCCAGGGGGGAGGAGGGCCTTACGAGCAGTACTTC. The chain uses TRBV4-1 and TRBJ2-7; weak D call: TRBD2 (6 bases). Germline V lookup: CDR1 MGHRA, CDR2 YSYEKL. The CDR3 length is 15 residues. Trimming cost V 3 bases and J 4 bases, with 16 bases left between them.

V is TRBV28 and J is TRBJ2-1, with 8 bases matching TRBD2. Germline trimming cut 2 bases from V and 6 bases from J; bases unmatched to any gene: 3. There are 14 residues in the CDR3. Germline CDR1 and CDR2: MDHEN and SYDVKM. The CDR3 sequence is CASSLRLASNEQFF. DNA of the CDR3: TGTGCCAGCAGTTTAAGACTAGCGTCCAATGAGCAGTTCTTC.

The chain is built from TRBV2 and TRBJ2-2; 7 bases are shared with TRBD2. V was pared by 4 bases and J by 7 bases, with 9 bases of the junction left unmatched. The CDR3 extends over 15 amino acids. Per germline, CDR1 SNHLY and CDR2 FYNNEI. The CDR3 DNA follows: TGTGCCAGCAGTGTGGACGGGAGGTCGGGCGGGGAGCTGTTTTTT. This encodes CASSVDGRSGGELFF.

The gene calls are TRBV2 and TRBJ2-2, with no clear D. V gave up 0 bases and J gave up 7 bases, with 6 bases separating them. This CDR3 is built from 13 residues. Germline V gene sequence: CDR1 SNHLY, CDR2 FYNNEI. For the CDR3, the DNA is TGTGCCAGCAGTGAAGCAGTACACGGGGAGCTGTTTTTT. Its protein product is CASSEAVHGELFF.

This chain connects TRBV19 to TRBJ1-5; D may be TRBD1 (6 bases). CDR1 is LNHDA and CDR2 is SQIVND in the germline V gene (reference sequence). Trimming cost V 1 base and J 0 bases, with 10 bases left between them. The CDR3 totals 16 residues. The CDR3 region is CASSIGGHISNQPQHF. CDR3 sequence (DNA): TGTGCCAGTAGTATAGGGGGACACATTAGCAATCAGCCCCAGCATTTT.

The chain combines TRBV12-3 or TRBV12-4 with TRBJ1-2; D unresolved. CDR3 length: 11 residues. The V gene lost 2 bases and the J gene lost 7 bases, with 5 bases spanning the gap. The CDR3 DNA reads TGTGCCAGCAGTTTAACAGTTGGCTACACCTTC. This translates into CASSLTVGYTF.

CDR3 DNA: TGTGCCAGCAGTTTAGGTCTCGAGCAGTACTTC. This codes for CASSLGLEQYF. The chain links TRBV12-3 or TRBV12-4 to TRBJ2-7, with no clear D. This CDR3 has 11 residues. The V end lost 1 base, the J end lost 6 bases, and 4 bases lay between the germline ends.

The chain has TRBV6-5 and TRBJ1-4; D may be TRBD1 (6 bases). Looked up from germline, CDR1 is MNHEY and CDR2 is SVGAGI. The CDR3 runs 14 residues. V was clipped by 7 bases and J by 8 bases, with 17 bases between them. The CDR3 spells CASNAGGGQEKLFF. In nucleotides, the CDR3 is TGTGCCAGCAACGCCGGGGGGGGCCAGGAAAAACTGTTTTTT.

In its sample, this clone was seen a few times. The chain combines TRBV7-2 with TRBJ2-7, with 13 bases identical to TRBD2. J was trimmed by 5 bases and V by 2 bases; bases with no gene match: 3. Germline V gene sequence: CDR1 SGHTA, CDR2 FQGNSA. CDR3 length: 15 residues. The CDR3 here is CASSLRLAGGHEQYF. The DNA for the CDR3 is TGTGCCAGCAGCTTAAGACTAGCGGGAGGTCACGAGCAGTACTTC.

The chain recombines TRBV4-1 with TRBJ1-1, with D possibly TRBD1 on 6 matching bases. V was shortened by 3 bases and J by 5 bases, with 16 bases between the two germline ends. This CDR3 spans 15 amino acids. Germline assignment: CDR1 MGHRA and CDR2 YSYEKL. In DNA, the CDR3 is TGCGCCAGCAGCCAGGGTTACACAGGGTTGACTGAAGCTTTCTTT. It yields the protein CASSQGYTGLTEAFF.

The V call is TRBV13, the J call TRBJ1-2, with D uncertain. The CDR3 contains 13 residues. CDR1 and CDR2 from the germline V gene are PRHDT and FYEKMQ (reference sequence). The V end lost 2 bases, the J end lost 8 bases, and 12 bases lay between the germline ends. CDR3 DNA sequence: TGTGCCAGCAGCTTACAGGATAAAACGGGCTACACCTTC. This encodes CASSLQDKTGYTF. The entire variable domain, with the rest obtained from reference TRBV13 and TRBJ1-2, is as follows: AAGVIQSPRHLIKEKRETATLKCYPIPRHDTVYWYQQGPGQDPQFLISFYEKMQSDKGSIPDRFSAQQFSDYHSELNMSSLELGDSALYFCASSLQDKTGYTFGSGTRLTVV.

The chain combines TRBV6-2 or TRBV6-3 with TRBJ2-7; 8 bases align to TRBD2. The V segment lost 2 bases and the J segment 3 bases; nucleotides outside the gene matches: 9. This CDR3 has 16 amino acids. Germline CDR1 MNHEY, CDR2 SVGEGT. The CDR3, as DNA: TGTGCCAGCAGTTACGGGCCGGGACTAGGGAACTACGAGCAGTACTTC. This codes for CASSYGPGLGNYEQYF.

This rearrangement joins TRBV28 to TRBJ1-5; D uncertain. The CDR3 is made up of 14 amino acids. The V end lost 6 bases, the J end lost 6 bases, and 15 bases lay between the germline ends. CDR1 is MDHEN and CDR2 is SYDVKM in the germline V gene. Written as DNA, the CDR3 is TGTGCCAGCAGCGTCGGGAGGGCGTTTCAGCCCCAGCATTTT. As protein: CASSVGRAFQPQHF.

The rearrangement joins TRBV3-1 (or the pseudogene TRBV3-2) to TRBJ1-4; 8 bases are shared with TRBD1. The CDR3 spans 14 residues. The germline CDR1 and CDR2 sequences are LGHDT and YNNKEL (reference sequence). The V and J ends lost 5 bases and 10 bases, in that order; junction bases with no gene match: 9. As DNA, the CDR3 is TGTGCCAGCAGCTCCAGGGGGCGTTTGGGAAAACTGTTTTTT. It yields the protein CASSSRGRLGKLFF.

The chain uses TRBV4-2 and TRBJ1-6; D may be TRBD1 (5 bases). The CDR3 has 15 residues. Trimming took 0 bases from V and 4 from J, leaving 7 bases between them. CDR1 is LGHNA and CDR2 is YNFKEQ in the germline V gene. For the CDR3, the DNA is TGTGCCAGCAGCCAAGACAGGGCGTATAATTCACCCCTCCACTTT. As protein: CASSQDRAYNSPLHF.